This T cell receptor beta chain is drawn from a study of vaccination and CD4 T cells after COVID-19. About the research overall: In culture, cells were exposed to overlapping spike peptides from SARS-CoV-2, HCoV-NL63, HCoV-OC43 and HCoV-229E. Points from the study as a whole: Median reactive clonotypes, those recognizing SARS-CoV-2, rose from roughly 19 to 38, not significantly. With convalescent patients, a median around 85% of reactive clones emerged solely after vaccination.

The germline V and J ends were trimmed by 2 bases and 0 bases, with 10 bases remaining between them. Germline V CDR1 and CDR2: MGHDK, SYGVNS. The length of the CDR3 is 16 residues. The treatment: approximately 10-day PBMC culture with coronavirus spike peptide pools or control peptides (ViraFEST assay). A few counts support this clonotype. The antigen is unknown. Oncomine TCR Beta short-read sequencing was applied to DNA from cultured CD4+ T cells. MiXCR was run by TCRdb on the PCR reads, yielding one entry per CDR3 protein. The table lists nearly 15,000 distinct CDR3 sequences, 40% to 60% of them singletons.

Sequencing was carried out using CD4+ T cells from blood, cultured in vitro. The chain carries TRBV25-1 and TRBJ2-2; D unresolved. The receptor comes from a human donor who had recovered from COVID-19. The CDR3, as DNA: TGTGCCAGCAGTGAAACGACAAGGCCGAACACCGGGGAGCTGTTTTTT. Translation: CASSETTRPNTGELFF.